The T cell receptor (beta chain) described here comes from a study of shared clonotypes between healthy human individuals. Sequencing used immunoSEQ multiplex PCR; TCRdb keeps in-frame clones, though not all of them. Of some 2.4 million clones listed, 93% are singletons. Whole-study results and caveats: The authors sampled blood alone, and tissue repertoires likely differ. Across subsets, estimated richness was generally greater for naive than for memory populations.

Germline assignment: CDR1 SGHAT and CDR2 FQNNGV. There are 15 residues in the CDR3. The V gene end was trimmed by 6 bases and the J gene end by 0 bases; junction bases not matched to a gene: 3. This clone was seen a single time. Its specificity is unknown. The sequencing sample was made of naive CD4+ T cells from PBMCs. The sample's subset: CD45RA+ positively selected. The source is a man aged 18 to 30 in good health. Some clones in this sample may be carry-over from other donors' samples. The J gene is TRBJ2-3, the V gene TRBV11-2; TRBD2 matches at 10 bases. The CDR3 loop reads CASRSAGGSTDTQYF. CDR3 DNA sequence: TGTGCCAGCAGATCAGCGGGGGGGAGCACAGATACGCAGTATTTT.